This TCR beta chain emerged from a study of OX40 agonist ivuxolimab in advanced cancers. The CDR3 has 17 residues. CDR1 is LNHDA and CDR2 is SQIVND in the germline V gene (reference sequence). Trimming removed 10 bases at V and 2 bases at J, with 24 bases between. Using immunoSEQ multiplex PCR, the repertoire was profiled, and TCRdb retains in-frame clones only, with some absent. This table holds over 15,000 clones, approximately 77% found once. The receptor's source is an adult with an advanced solid tumor such as melanoma, head and neck, liver or kidney cancer. This chain joins TRBV19 and TRBJ1-5; tentative D call: TRBD1 (6 bases). The material sequenced was CD4+ or CD8+ T cells sorted from blood, taken in a trial of the OX40 agonist ivuxolimab. The CDR3 protein is CATSPGGDLDGNQPQHF. The CDR3 nucleotides read TGTGCCACCTCTCCGGGGGGCGATTTAGATGGCAATCAGCCCCAGCATTTT.